This T cell receptor beta chain came from a study of cytomegalovirus exposure and HLA in healthy donors. Findings of the study overall: Cytomegalovirus-associated TCR beta chains were listed, numbering 164.

Using immunoSEQ multiplex PCR, the repertoire was profiled, and TCRdb retains in-frame clones only, with some absent. The table lists over 130,000 clones, approximately 86% of them singletons. CDR1 and CDR2 from the germline V gene are SGHRS and YFSETQ. This CDR3 has 15 amino acids. V dropped 0 bases and J dropped 4; count of bases not matched to a gene: 3. With regard to this clone: The antigen is unknown.

This clonotype was obtained from a man younger than 35 in good health and CMV-seropositive. This sequence joins TRBV5-1 and TRBJ2-5; 10 bases agree with TRBD1. The sample comprised PBMCs. Written as DNA, the CDR3 is TGCGCCAGCAGCTTGGGGGACAGGGGAGGAGAGACCCAGTACTTC. Protein product: CASSLGDRGGETQYF.